This is a list of T cell receptor beta chains from one sample in a study of T cell repertoires in cytomegalovirus infection. The antigens of these receptors remain unknown. One entry per CDR3 protein results from TCRdb running MiXCR on the reads. The sample has some 940,000 distinct CDR3 sequences; less than 40% are singletons. The source material was cultured CD8+ T cells from PBMCs, sampled from culture after CMV antigen stimulation. The receptors stem from a human donor in good health (CMV status not recorded). Some clones in this sample may be carry-over from other donors' samples. Both conserved end residues are part of each CDR3. The order of the fields is D gene, J gene, clone size, V gene, CDR3 DNA, CDR3 protein. A D gene is named only where the DNA matches it firmly. Where a row states a size, it is once, few, many or the class of an expanded clone; other rows omit it.

>TRBD1|TRBJ1-5|few|TRBV7-9
TGTGCCAGCAGCTGGACAGGGGGCTACCTGGATCAGCCCCAGCATTTT
CASSWTGGYLDQPQHF
>TRBD1|TRBJ2-2|.|TRBV29-1
TGCAGCGGAATTACAGGGACAGGGTGGACCGGGGAGCTGTTTTTT
CSGITGTGWTGELFF
>.|TRBJ2-1|once|TRBV7-9
TGTGCCAGCAGCTCCCCAGCACGGGAGCAGTTCTTC
CASSSPAREQFF
>TRBD2|TRBJ2-1|many|TRBV7-8
TGTGCCAGCAGCTCCGGGGGGGTTCTTTTGGATGAGCAGTTCTTC
CASSSGGVLLDEQFF
>TRBD1|TRBJ1-1|.|TRBV27
TGTGCCAGCAGTTACGACAGGGGGCTCAACACTGAAGCTTTCTTT
CASSYDRGLNTEAFF
>.|TRBJ2-2|.|TRBV12-3/TRBV12-4
TGTGCCAGCAGTTTATCTATAAGCACCGGGGAGCTGTTTTTT
CASSLSISTGELFF
>.|TRBJ2-2|.|TRBV4-1
TGCGCCAGCAGCCAAGAATTGACAGGGAACACCGGGGAGCTGTTTTTT
CASSQELTGNTGELFF
>TRBD2|TRBJ2-5|.|TRBV6-2/TRBV6-3
TGTGCCAGCAGTAAAGGTTTACGGAGACTAGCGGCTCAAGAGACCCAGTACTTC
CASSKGLRRLAAQETQYF
>TRBD1|TRBJ1-6|.|TRBV10-2
TGCGCCAGCAGTGACCGGGACAGGGGTAATTCACCCCTCCACTTT
CASSDRDRGNSPLHF
>.|TRBJ2-7|once|TRBV5-1
TGCGCCAGCAGCGGGGACACCTACGAGCAGTACTTC
CASSGDTYEQYF
>.|TRBJ1-5|.|TRBV27
TGTGCCAGCAGTTCTCGGCAGGAATTATATAGCAATCAGCCCCAGCATTTT
CASSSRQELYSNQPQHF
>.|TRBJ2-3|.|TRBV27
TGTGCCAGCGGGTTAGCGGATACGCAGTATTTT
CASGLADTQYF
>TRBD2|TRBJ2-3|few|TRBV27
TGTGCCAGCAGTTTATCGAGGACTAGCGGGGGGCACACAGATACGCAGTATTTT
CASSLSRTSGGHTDTQYF
>.|TRBJ1-5|.|TRBV6-6
TGTGTCAGCAGTTACTCGAGGGTTATCCAGCCCCAGCATTTT
CVSSYSRVIQPQHF
>.|TRBJ2-7|.|TRBV19
TGTGCCAGTAGTTTCTCAGCAGGGGTATACGAGCAGTACTTC
CASSFSAGVYEQYF
>TRBD1|TRBJ1-2|.|TRBV4-2
TGTGCCAGCAGCCAAGGGAGGACAGGATATCACTATGGCTACACCTTC
CASSQGRTGYHYGYTF
>TRBD2|TRBJ2-3|many|TRBV6-2/TRBV6-3
TGTGCCAGCAGCCTAGCGGGGGCCGGCACAGATACGCAGTATTTT
CASSLAGAGTDTQYF
>.|TRBJ2-5|.|TRBV12-3/TRBV12-4
TGTGCCAGCAGTCAACACCCTCGCGATGGGGAGACCCAGTACTTC
CASSQHPRDGETQYF
>.|TRBJ2-3|.|TRBV6-8
TGTGCCAGCAGCCCTCCGGACCCTACAGATACGCAGTATTTT
CASSPPDPTDTQYF
>.|TRBJ2-2|.|TRBV12-3/TRBV12-4
TGTGCCAGCAGTTATCAGGGGCGCCCCGGGGAGCTGTTTTTT
CASSYQGRPGELFF
>.|TRBJ2-1|few|TRBV12-3/TRBV12-4
TGTGCCAGCAGTCCAGGGTTACATGAGCAGTTCTTC
CASSPGLHEQFF
>.|TRBJ1-1|.|TRBV25-1
TGTGCCAGCAGTGAATTAGAGGGGAACACTGAAGCTTTCTTT
CASSELEGNTEAFF
>.|TRBJ2-7|few|TRBV6-6
TGTGCCAGCAGCGAGGCGCCCCGGGGGGAGCAGTACTTC
CASSEAPRGEQYF
>TRBD1|TRBJ1-2|.|TRBV27
TGTGCCAGCATCGGGACAGGGGATCCCTATGGCTACACCTTC
CASIGTGDPYGYTF
>TRBD1|TRBJ1-1|few|TRBV6-1
TGTGCCAGCAGTCCGCCTGGACAGGGCGTGTCTGAAGCTTTCTTT
CASSPPGQGVSEAFF
>.|TRBJ1-2|.|TRBV15
TGTGCCACCAGCAGAGATCATGCGGAGATTTACTATGGCTACACCTTC
CATSRDHAEIYYGYTF
>.|TRBJ1-1|.|TRBV4-1
TGCGCCAGCAGCCAAGTCCGACAGAAGAACACTGAAGCTTTCTTT
CASSQVRQKNTEAFF
>TRBD2|TRBJ2-3|.|TRBV11-2
TGTGCCAGCAGCTTGGGGACTAGCCCCGCAGATACGCAGTATTTT
CASSLGTSPADTQYF
>TRBD1|TRBJ1-4|.|TRBV7-7
TGTGCTAGCAGTTTGCACAGGGGGCCAGGTGAAAAACTGTTTTTT
CASSLHRGPGEKLFF
>.|TRBJ2-7|.|TRBV27
TGTGCCAGCAGTTGGGACTTCTCCTACGAGCAGTACTTC
CASSWDFSYEQYF
>.|TRBJ1-1|few|TRBV19
TGTGCCAGTAGCCCTCAGGTATACCTGAACACTGAAGCTTTCTTT
CASSPQVYLNTEAFF
>.|TRBJ1-2|few|TRBV27
TGTGCCAGCAGTTTAGCCGGGGGGCTCGTTGGCTACACCTTC
CASSLAGGLVGYTF